A selection of T cell receptor beta chains follows, all from one sample in a study of radiotherapy plus CTLA-4 blockade in lung cancer. Sequencing used immunoSEQ multiplex PCR; TCRdb keeps in-frame clones, though not all of them. The sample lists about 28,000 clones, roughly 80% occurring once. Sequences were derived from peripheral blood, sampled from a patient treated with radiotherapy plus ipilimumab. These receptors all come from a human donor with non-small cell lung cancer who had stable disease on radiotherapy plus ipilimumab. Both conserved end residues are part of each CDR3. The D gene is left open where the match is weak. Clone size is shown for a subset of rows, as once, few, many or a class of expanded clone.

TRBJ1-6 - TRBV27 - CASSSTNSPLHF TGTGCCAGCAGTTCTACGAATTCACCCCTCCACTTT
TRBJ1-3 - TRBV5-6 - CASSEDYSGNTIYF TGTGCCAGCAGCGAAGACTACTCTGGAAACACCATATATTTT
TRBJ2-1 once TRBV5-6 - CASSRYNEQFF TGTGCCAGCAGCCGATACAATGAGCAGTTCTTC
TRBJ2-4 - TRBV19 TRBD1 CASSMDRAAKNIQYF TGTGCCAGTAGTATGGACAGGGCGGCCAAAAACATTCAGTACTTC
TRBJ1-1 - TRBV2 TRBD1 CASSEVSVLQGAFEAFF TGTGCCAGCAGTGAAGTTTCCGTGTTACAGGGGGCGTTTGAAGCTTTCTTT
TRBJ1-1 - TRBV27 - CASSLFRGNTEAFF TGTGCCAGCAGTTTATTCAGGGGGAACACTGAAGCTTTCTTT
TRBJ1-2 - TRBV2 TRBD1 CASNRGQNYGYTF TGTGCCAGCAACAGGGGACAGAACTATGGCTACACCTTC
TRBJ2-5 once TRBV7-3 TRBD2 CASSSSGTSKETQYF TGTGCCAGCAGCTCCTCCGGGACTAGTAAAGAGACCCAGTACTTC
TRBJ1-1 - TRBV19 - CASSTGMNTEAFF TGTGCCAGTAGCACAGGGATGAACACTGAAGCTTTCTTT
TRBJ1-6 few TRBV9 - CASSDTAQRPGGSPLHF TGTGCCAGCAGCGATACTGCACAGCGCCCCGGGGGGTCACCCCTCCACTTT
TRBJ2-3 - TRBV29-1 - CSVEDSADTQYF TGCAGCGTTGAAGATTCTGCAGATACGCAGTATTTT
TRBJ2-7 - TRBV18 - CASSRAGPSYEQYF TGTGCCAGCTCAAGGGCAGGGCCTTCCTACGAGCAGTACTTC
TRBJ2-7 - TRBV9 - CASSVGVTYEQYF TGTGCCAGCAGCGTAGGAGTCACCTACGAGCAGTACTTC
TRBJ1-2 - TRBV7-3 - CASSSQDGGYTF TGTGCCAGCAGCTCGCAGGACGGTGGCTACACCTTC
TRBJ2-3 - TRBV5-4 - CASSNERDTQYF TGTGCCAGCAGCAACGAGCGGGATACGCAGTATTTT
TRBJ2-1 few TRBV4-3 TRBD2 CASSPRTSGGLLKTYNEQFF TGCGCCAGCAGCCCCCGGACTAGCGGGGGCCTGCTCAAGACCTACAATGAGCAGTTCTTC
TRBJ2-5 - TRBV18 - CASSPRQKETQYF TGTGCCAGCTCACCCAGACAGAAAGAGACCCAGTACTTC
TRBJ2-6 once TRBV9 - CASSTSSSGGSRANVLTF TGTGCCAGCAGCACCTCAAGTTCGGGGGGCAGTAGGGCCAACGTCCTGACTTTC
TRBJ1-5 - TRBV18 - CASSPYIQRDQPQHF TGTGCCAGCTCACCATATATACAGCGGGATCAGCCCCAGCATTTT
TRBJ1-5 - TRBV6-1 - CASSERGPVQPQHF TGTGCCAGCAGTGAAAGGGGACCTGTTCAGCCCCAGCATTTT
TRBJ1-3 few TRBV10-3 - CAISENRVQLGNTIYF TGTGCCATCAGTGAAAACAGGGTGCAACTCGGAAACACCATATATTTT
TRBJ2-5 - TRBV10-1 - CASSAKRQETQYF TGCGCCAGCAGTGCAAAGCGGCAAGAGACCCAGTACTTC
TRBJ1-1 - TRBV28 - CASSRMGGVPGAFF TGTGCCAGCAGTCGGATGGGGGGAGTACCTGGGGCTTTCTTT
TRBJ2-1 - TRBV9 TRBD2 CASSVVLAGNNEQFF TGTGCCAGCAGCGTGGTGCTAGCGGGGAACAATGAGCAGTTCTTC
TRBJ1-1 medium-sized TRBV5-4 - CASMLWGNTEAFF TGTGCCAGCATGCTGTGGGGGAACACTGAAGCTTTCTTT
TRBJ1-1 - TRBV4-1 - CASSQVGVGRGGTEAFF TGCGCCAGCAGCCAAGTGGGGGTGGGCAGGGGAGGAACTGAAGCTTTCTTT
TRBJ2-1 - TRBV11-1 - CASSPAGAGYNEQFF TGTGCCAGCAGCCCGGCGGGGGCCGGATACAATGAGCAGTTCTTC
TRBJ1-1 - TRBV6-5 - CASSSRQTNTEAFF TGTGCCAGCAGCTCAAGACAGACCAACACTGAAGCTTTCTTT
TRBJ1-1 - TRBV5-8 - CASSPFITGNTEAFF TGTGCCAGCAGCCCTTTCATCACAGGGAACACTGAAGCTTTCTTT
TRBJ1-1 - TRBV19 TRBD1 CASSIGRGLNTEAFF TGTGCCAGTAGTATAGGGAGGGGGCTAAACACTGAAGCTTTCTTT
TRBJ2-2 - TRBV7-6 - CASRGGTPDRTNTGELFF TGTGCCAGCAGGGGGGGGACACCCGACAGAACCAACACCGGGGAGCTGTTTTTT
TRBJ2-7 few TRBV4-3 - CASSQDPGQIYEQYF TGCGCCAGCAGCCAAGACCCAGGACAGATTTACGAGCAGTACTTC